The T cell receptor beta chain under discussion was sequenced for a study of T cell changes during pregnancy in multiple sclerosis. V dropped 4 bases and J dropped 7; count of bases not matched to a gene: 11. The CDR3 totals 16 residues. Germline lookup yields CDR1 SGDLS and CDR2 YYNGEE. The data were produced by immunoSEQ multiplex PCR, yet TCRdb's version contains in-frame clones alone and is incomplete. This sample has approximately 88,000 clones, with nearly 95% found just once. Material: peripheral blood, obtained in the second trimester of pregnancy. The receptor was isolated from a female donor with multiple sclerosis, enrolled in a pregnancy study. The rearrangement links TRBV9 to TRBJ2-1; 10 positions agree with TRBD2. The CDR3, as DNA: TGTGCCAGCAGCTCTAGCGGGAGAAACGTCCTAAATGAGCAGTTCTTC. It encodes CASSSSGRNVLNEQFF.